This passage covers 27 T cell receptor beta chains from one sample sequenced in a study of read filtering for tumor transcriptome and immune sequencing. This library used roughly 400 ng RNA and molecular barcoded adaptors spanning alpha/delta and beta/gamma chains. Via MiXCR, TCRdb re-called the reads, giving one row per CDR3 protein. In the table there are over 90,000 distinct CDR3 sequences, roughly 21% of which are singletons. The sequencing input was a population of CD138-negative cells sorted from bone marrow. The receptors originated from a donor aged 40 or older with multiple myeloma.

About this clonotype: Since a much larger clone is just one base distant, this may be a read error. The CDR3 sequence: CSVSDGGKETQYF. The CDR3 DNA reads as TGCAGCGTTTCGGACGGAGGAAAAGAGACCCAGTACTTC. The chain is built from TRBV29-1 and TRBJ2-5, with a tentative D call TRBD2 (5 bases). The CDR3 spans 13 residues. CDR1 SQVTM and CDR2 ANQGSEA come from the germline V gene. V lost 5 bases to trimming and J lost 3 bases, with 13 bases between them.

This clonotype was seen a few times. The junction and the germline gene differ at one end; a read error may be behind it. The rearrangement uses TRBV5-1 and TRBJ2-2; D may match TRBD1 or TRBD2 (6 bases each). From germline, CDR1 is SGHRS and CDR2 YFSETQ. The length of the CDR3 is 13 residues. This CDR3 reads CACRGGSTGELFF. The CDR3 coding sequence is TGCGCCTGCAGAGGGGGGAGCACCGGGGAGCTGTTTTTT. The whole variable domain, remainder taken from reference TRBV5-1 and TRBJ2-2, is KAGVTQTPRYLIKTRGQQVTLSCSPISGHRSVSWYQQTPGQGLQFLFEYFSETQRNKGNFPGRFSGRQFSNSRSEMNVSTLELGDSALYLCACRGGSTGELFFGEGSRLTVL.

The table lists this clonotype with many counts. This sequence joins TRBV20-1 and TRBJ2-1, with unresolved D. This CDR3 has 11 residues. V dropped 6 bases and J dropped 8 bases, with 11 bases sitting between them. Germline CDR1 is DFQATT and CDR2 is SNEGSKA (reference sequence). The CDR3 DNA reads TGCAGTGCGGATAGGGTGCATGAGCAGTTCTTC. It specifies CSADRVHEQFF.

This clonotype came up a few times. The rearrangement joins TRBV19 to TRBJ2-5, with 9 nucleotides matching TRBD2. Germline V gene data show CDR1 as LNHDA and CDR2 as SQIVND (reference sequence). Trimming at V came to 5 bases and at J to 1 base, leaving 8 bases not matched to a gene. This CDR3 spans 16 amino acids. The DNA of the CDR3 is TGTGCCAGTAGTCCTTGGGGTAGCGGGGGCCAAGAGACCCAGTACTTC. This codes for CASSPWGSGGQETQYF.

This clonotype was observed at least ten times. The chain employs TRBV5-6 and TRBJ2-5; D remains unclear. Trimming removed 4 bases from V and 1 base from J, with 8 bases in between. This CDR3 contains 13 residues. CDR1 is SGHDT and CDR2 is YYEEEE in the germline V gene. For the CDR3, the DNA is TGTGCCAGCAGCCCAACTATCCAAGAGACCCAGTACTTC. It translates to CASSPTIQETQYF. Filled out from reference TRBV5-6 and TRBJ2-5, the complete variable domain reads DAGVTQSPTHLIKTRGQQVTLRCSPKSGHDTVSWYQQALGQGPQFIFQYYEEEERQRGNFPDRFSGHQFPNYSSELNVNALLLGDSALYLCASSPTIQETQYFGPGTRLLVL.

This clonotype occurred many times. The chain couples TRBV19 to TRBJ2-1, with 8 bases fitting TRBD2. Trimming took 3 bases from V and 2 from J; bases not matched to a gene: 3. Germline CDR1 LNHDA, CDR2 SQIVND (reference sequence). The CDR3 totals 15 residues. The CDR3 protein is CASSIGAGAYNEQFF. The CDR3 DNA reads as TGTGCCAGTAGTATTGGAGCGGGGGCCTACAATGAGCAGTTCTTC. The full variable domain, its missing parts supplied by reference TRBV19 and TRBJ2-1, is DGGITQSPKYLFRKEGQNVTLSCEQNLNHDAMYWYRQDPGQGLRLIYYSQIVNDFQKGDIAEGYSVSREKKESFPLTVTSAQKNPTAFYLCASSIGAGAYNEQFFGPGTRLTVL.

Of note for this clonotype: A much more abundant neighbour one base away suggests this may be a read error. V gene TRBV5-1 combines with J gene TRBJ2-2, with unresolved D. CDR3 length equals 13 residues. The V end was cut by 0 bases, the J end by 6 bases, with 6 bases between. CDR1 and CDR2 from the germline V gene are SGHRS and YFSETQ. The CDR3, as DNA: TGCGCCAGCAGCTTGGTGTTCTCCGGGGAGCTGTTTTTT. Amino acids: CASSLVFSGELFF.

This clonotype was found many times. The chain has TRBV19 and TRBJ1-5, with D possibly being TRBD1 (5 bases). The germline gives CDR1 LNHDA, CDR2 SQIVND (reference sequence). The CDR3 totals 15 residues. Between the trimmed V and J ends, which lost 2 bases and 1 base, there was a span of 9 bases. The CDR3 loop reads CASSIIRGSNQPQHF. CDR3 nucleotides: TGTGCCAGTAGTATAATTAGGGGAAGCAATCAGCCCCAGCATTTT.

At least ten counts were recorded for this clonotype. This sequence joins TRBV9 and TRBJ2-2, with 9 bases identical to TRBD2. The CDR3 totals 16 residues. Germline CDR1 and CDR2: SGDLS and YYNGEE. J gave up 4 bases and V 4 bases, and 8 bases lay outside the gene matches. The CDR3 DNA reads TGTGCCAGCAGCCCGAGAGCGGGGGGAACCACCGGGGAGCTGTTTTTT. Protein sequence: CASSPRAGGTTGELFF.

For this clonotype: Given a much more abundant clone one base away, this may be a read error. V usage is TRBV28 and J usage is TRBJ1-5; D might be TRBD1 (5 bases). The CDR3 consists of 16 residues. Germline CDR1 is MDHEN and CDR2 is SYDVKM. V lost 6 bases, J lost 0 bases, and 15 bases lay in between. The CDR3 nucleotides are TGTGCCAGCAGCTACCGTGGGGGGTGTAGCAATCAGCCCCAGCATTTT. It encodes CASSYRGGCSNQPQHF.

A note on this clonotype: This likely comes from a read error, as the CDR3 has no conserved phenylalanine or tryptophan at its end. This chain joins TRBV7-6 and TRBJ2-5; a possible D gene is TRBD2 (6 bases). The V end lost 5 bases, the J end lost 2 bases, and 15 bases lay between the germline ends. Germline CDR1 is SGHVS and CDR2 is FNYEAQ. The CDR3 totals 15 residues. CDR3 nucleotide sequence: TGTGCCAGCAGCCTCGGACTATCGGGGCAAGAGACCCAGTACTGC. Translation gives CASSLGLSGQETQYC.

This clonotype was recorded many times. V is TRBV13 and J is TRBJ2-3, with D perhaps matching TRBD2 (5 bases). CDR1 and CDR2 from the germline V gene are PRHDT and FYEKMQ (reference sequence). The CDR3 consists of 14 residues. Trimming stripped 2 bases from V and 6 bases from J, with 12 bases between. DNA for the CDR3: TGTGCCAGCAGCTTAATACTGGGAGCGGATACGCAGTATTTT. It codes for CASSLILGADTQYF. Supplemented by reference TRBV13 and TRBJ2-3, the full variable domain reads AAGVIQSPRHLIKEKRETATLKCYPIPRHDTVYWYQQGPGQDPQFLISFYEKMQSDKGSIPDRFSAQQFSDYHSELNMSSLELGDSALYFCASSLILGADTQYFGPGTRLTVL.

This clonotype came up many times. The chain has TRBV2 and TRBJ1-1; a possible D gene is TRBD1 (5 bases). The germline V gene encodes CDR1 SNHLY and CDR2 FYNNEI. This CDR3 is built from 15 residues. Trimming took off 6 bases at V and 4 bases at J, with 18 bases between the two ends. The CDR3 spells CASSGVGGLVTEAFF. CDR3 sequence (DNA): TGTGCCAGCAGCGGCGTGGGGGGATTAGTCACTGAAGCTTTCTTT.

The table lists this clonotype with many counts. This rearrangement joins TRBV5-6 to TRBJ1-1; the D gene is possibly TRBD1 (5 bases). Germline CDR1 SGHDT, CDR2 YYEEEE. Trimming cost V 1 base and J 0 bases, with 13 bases left between them. The CDR3 is 16 amino acids. The CDR3 spells CASSLQTGLMNTEAFF. CDR3 nucleotide sequence: TGTGCCAGCAGCTTGCAAACAGGCCTCATGAACACTGAAGCTTTCTTT.

This clonotype came up a few times. This chain uses TRBV28 with TRBJ1-5; the D is unclear. V gave up 7 bases and J gave up 2 bases, with 6 bases separating them. Germline V gene lookup returns CDR1 MDHEN and CDR2 SYDVKM. The CDR3 totals 12 residues. The CDR3 is CASNIRNQPQHF. DNA for the CDR3: TGTGCCAGCAACATCCGCAATCAGCCCCAGCATTTT.

This clonotype was counted only a few times. The V gene is TRBV11-2, the J gene TRBJ2-1, with 8 bases that match TRBD2. CDR3 size: 15 residues. Germline loops: CDR1 SGHAT, CDR2 FQNNGV. Trimming removed 4 bases from V and 2 bases from J; junction bases left unmatched: 4. The CDR3 spells CASSWTAGAYNEQFF. CDR3 in DNA: TGTGCCAGCAGCTGGACAGCGGGGGCCTACAATGAGCAGTTCTTC.

This rearrangement joins TRBV7-9 to TRBJ2-6; a weak D match, TRBD2 (5 bases). V dropped 5 bases and J dropped 1 base, with 12 bases sitting between them. The CDR3 covers 16 residues. Germline V gene sequence: CDR1 SEHNR, CDR2 FQNEAQ (reference sequence). CDR3 loop: CASSVGLRSGANVLTF. The CDR3, as DNA: TGTGCCAGCAGCGTCGGACTGCGTTCTGGGGCCAACGTCCTGACTTTC.

This clonotype came up many times. V is TRBV2 and J is TRBJ2-7; TRBD2 is a possible D gene (6 bases). Trimming left V 8 bases short and J 5 bases short, with 10 bases between. Looked up from germline, CDR1 is SNHLY and CDR2 is FYNNEI. This CDR3 spans 11 amino acids. CDR3 nucleotide sequence: TGTGCCAGCTCGTGGGAGGACGAGCAGTACTTC. Amino acids: CASSWEDEQYF. The full variable domain, rest sourced from reference TRBV2 and TRBJ2-7, is EPEVTQTPSHQVTQMGQEVILRCVPISNHLYFYWYRQILGQKVEFLVSFYNNEISEKSEIFDDQFSVERPDGSNFTLKIRSTKLEDSAMYFCASSWEDEQYFGPGTRLTVT.

This clonotype has a count of ten or more. J is TRBJ2-3 and V is TRBV29-1; tentatively, D is TRBD1 or TRBD2 (6 bases each). CDR1 and CDR2 from the germline V gene are SQVTM and ANQGSEA. V dropped 4 bases and J dropped 5 bases, with 19 bases sitting between them. The CDR3 length is 15 residues. The CDR3 sequence is CSVVGGRLVEDTQYF. CDR3 DNA: TGCAGCGTTGTAGGGGGGCGCCTCGTGGAAGATACGCAGTATTTT.

This clonotype was seen many times. The chain combines TRBV20-1 with TRBJ2-7, with D unresolved. Germline CDR1 reads DFQATT; CDR2 reads SNEGSKA (reference sequence). This CDR3 is built from 14 residues. The germline V and J ends were trimmed by 3 bases and 4 bases, with 16 bases remaining between them. The CDR3 spells CSARAQQISYEQYF. The CDR3 DNA sequence: TGCAGTGCTAGGGCCCAACAGATATCTTACGAGCAGTACTTC.

The sample holds many counts of this clonotype. The chain employs TRBV29-1 and TRBJ2-2; D is perhaps TRBD2 (5 bases). The CDR3 consists of 15 residues. V gave up 3 bases and J gave up 1 base, with 12 bases separating them. Germline loops: CDR1 SQVTM, CDR2 ANQGSEA. The CDR3 loop reads CSVEKSGRNTGELFF. The CDR3 DNA sequence: TGCAGCGTTGAGAAGAGTGGGAGGAACACCGGGGAGCTGTTTTTT.

This clonotype was counted many times. V and J are TRBV12-3 or TRBV12-4 and TRBJ1-6, with D possibly being TRBD1 (5 bases). Trimming stripped 3 bases from V and 0 bases from J, with 9 bases between. This CDR3 spans 16 amino acids. The CDR3 is CASSLSGSSYNSPLHF. CDR3 nucleotides: TGTGCCAGCAGTTTGTCAGGGAGCTCCTATAATTCACCCCTCCACTTT.

This clonotype showed up just a few times. The chain combines TRBV5-1 with TRBJ1-1; D perhaps matches TRBD1 (5 bases). Germline values: CDR1 SGHRS, CDR2 YFSETQ. V was pared by 0 bases and J by 0 bases, with 12 bases between. The CDR3 is 16 amino acids. CDR3 protein: CASSLDPRGVNTEAFF. The CDR3 nucleotides are TGCGCCAGCAGCTTGGATCCCCGAGGGGTGAACACTGAAGCTTTCTTT. Together with reference TRBV5-1 and TRBJ1-1, the CDR3 gives the full variable domain: KAGVTQTPRYLIKTRGQQVTLSCSPISGHRSVSWYQQTPGQGLQFLFEYFSETQRNKGNFPGRFSGRQFSNSRSEMNVSTLELGDSALYLCASSLDPRGVNTEAFFGQGTRLTVV.

With regard to this clonotype: Relative to the germline gene, one junction end is altered; a read error may explain this. This chain joins TRBV7-9 and TRBJ1-4; D perhaps matches TRBD1 (5 bases). The germline V gene encodes CDR1 SEHNR and CDR2 FQNEAQ (reference sequence). This CDR3 region has 14 residues. Here the CDR3 DNA reads TGTGCCATCAGCTCCAGGGCAACTAATAAAAAACTGTTTTTT. This encodes CAISSRATNKKLFF.

This clonotype occurred a few times. For the CDR3, the DNA is TGTGCCAGCAGCCGTAGCGGGGCCTACGAGCAGTACTTC. This gives the protein CASSRSGAYEQYF. V and J are TRBV13 and TRBJ2-7; TRBD2 matches 8 bases. In germline, CDR1 is PRHDT, CDR2 FYEKMQ (reference sequence). This CDR3 comprises 13 residues. J gave up 2 bases and V 5 bases, and 2 bases lay outside the gene matches.

The rearrangement joins TRBV13 to TRBJ2-3, with D unresolved. The CDR3 spans 12 residues. Trimming left V 4 bases short and J 5 bases short, with 7 bases between. Germline V gene lookup returns CDR1 PRHDT and CDR2 FYEKMQ (reference sequence). The DNA of the CDR3 is TGTGCCAGCAGCTCTACCCTAGATACGCAGTATTTT. Translation: CASSSTLDTQYF.

This clonotype has ten or more counts. The rearrangement uses TRBV12-3 or TRBV12-4 and TRBJ2-1; TRBD2 might be the D (6 bases). CDR3 length equals 13 residues. V was clipped by 4 bases and J by 7 bases, with 11 bases between them. Written as DNA, the CDR3 is TGTGCCAGCAGTTCGGGACTGTCAAATGAGCAGTTCTTC. Translating it yields CASSSGLSNEQFF.